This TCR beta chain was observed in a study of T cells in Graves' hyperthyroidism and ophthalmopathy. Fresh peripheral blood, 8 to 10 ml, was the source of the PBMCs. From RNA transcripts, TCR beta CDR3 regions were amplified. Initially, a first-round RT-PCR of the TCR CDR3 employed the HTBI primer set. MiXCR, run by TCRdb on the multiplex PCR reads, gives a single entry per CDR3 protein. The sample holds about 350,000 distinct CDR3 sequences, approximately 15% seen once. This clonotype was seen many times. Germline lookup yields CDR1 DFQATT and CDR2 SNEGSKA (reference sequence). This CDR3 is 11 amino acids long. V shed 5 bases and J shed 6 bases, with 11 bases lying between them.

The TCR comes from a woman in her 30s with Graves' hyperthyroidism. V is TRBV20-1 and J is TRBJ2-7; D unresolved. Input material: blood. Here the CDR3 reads CSAGPGSEQYF. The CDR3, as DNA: TGCAGTGCTGGCCCCGGGTCCGAGCAGTACTTC.